This T cell receptor (beta chain) stems from a study of T cell changes during pregnancy in multiple sclerosis. The V gene lost 4 bases and the J gene lost 0 bases, with 13 bases spanning the gap. The CDR3 length is 15 residues. Germline CDR1 SGDLS, CDR2 YYNGEE. Assay: immunoSEQ multiplex PCR; the TCRdb copy retains only in-frame clones and omits some. The table lists over 65,000 clones, around 90% of them singletons. Specimen: peripheral blood, collected in the second trimester of pregnancy. The chain is built from TRBV9 and TRBJ1-2; TRBD1 might be the D (6 bases). This receptor was identified in a female donor with multiple sclerosis, enrolled in a pregnancy study. This chain's CDR3 is CASSPRQDSNYGYTF. The CDR3, as DNA: TGTGCCAGCAGCCCACGACAGGACTCTAACTATGGCTACACCTTC.